This TCR beta chain was captured in a study of cytomegalovirus exposure and HLA in healthy donors. V was pared by 2 bases and J by 4 bases, with 15 bases between. CDR3 length equals 16 residues. The V gene's germline CDR1 is MGHRA and CDR2 YSYEKL. The PCR made use of 60 Vbeta and 13 Jbeta primers. Method: immunoSEQ multiplex PCR; TCRdb's copy keeps in-frame clones and lacks some. The data show 150,000 or so clones, around two thirds seen once. The sequence was collected from an older woman in good health and CMV-seropositive. The genes are TRBV4-1 and TRBJ2-1; tentative D call: TRBD1 (6 bases). Material: PBMCs. The DNA of the CDR3 is TGCGCCAGCAGCCAATCTATTTGGGACACTTACAATGAGCAGTTCTTC. This gives the protein CASSQSIWDTYNEQFF.